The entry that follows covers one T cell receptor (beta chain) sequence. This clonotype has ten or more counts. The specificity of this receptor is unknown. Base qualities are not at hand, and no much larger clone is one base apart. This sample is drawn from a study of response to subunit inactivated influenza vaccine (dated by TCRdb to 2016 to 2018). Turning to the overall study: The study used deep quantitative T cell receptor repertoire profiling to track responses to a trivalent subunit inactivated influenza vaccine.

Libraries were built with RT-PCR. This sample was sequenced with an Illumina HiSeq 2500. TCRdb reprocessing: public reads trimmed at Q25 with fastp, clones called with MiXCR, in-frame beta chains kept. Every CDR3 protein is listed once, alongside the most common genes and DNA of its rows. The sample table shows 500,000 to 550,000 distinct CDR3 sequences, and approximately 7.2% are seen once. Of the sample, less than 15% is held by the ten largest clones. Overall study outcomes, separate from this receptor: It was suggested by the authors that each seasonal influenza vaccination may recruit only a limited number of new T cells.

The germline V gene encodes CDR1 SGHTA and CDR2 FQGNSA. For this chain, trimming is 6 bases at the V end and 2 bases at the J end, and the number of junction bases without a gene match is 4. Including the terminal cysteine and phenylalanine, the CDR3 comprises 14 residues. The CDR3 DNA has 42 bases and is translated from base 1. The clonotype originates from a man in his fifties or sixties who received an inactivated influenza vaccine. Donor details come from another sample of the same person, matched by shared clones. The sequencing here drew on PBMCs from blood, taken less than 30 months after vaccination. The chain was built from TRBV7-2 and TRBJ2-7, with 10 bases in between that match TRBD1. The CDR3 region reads CASSRDRGTYEQYF. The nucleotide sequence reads TGTGCCAGCAGTAGGGACAGGGGTACCTACGAGCAGTACTTC.